This T cell receptor (beta chain) was found in a study of PD-1 blockade in classical Hodgkin lymphoma. Sample time point: cycle 4 day 1 (C4D1), after more than 5 weeks of nivolumab. Every patient had relapsed following autologous stem cell transplantation, and cohorts differed in brentuximab vedotin exposure. Investigators isolated CD4+ T cells from thawed PBMCs through magnetic negative selection. Complete response, partial response or progressive disease were the best responses. The germline V and J ends were trimmed by 0 bases and 0 bases, with 11 bases remaining between them. Germline V lookup: CDR1 SGHRS, CDR2 YFSETQ. The CDR3 runs 16 residues. Libraries were prepared by immunoSEQ multiplex PCR; TCRdb keeps only in-frame clonotypes and omits some of them. The data contain 25,000 to 30,000 clones, roughly 80% of them singletons.

The clonotype comes from a human donor with classical Hodgkin lymphoma. The specimen was CD4+ T cells from blood, collected before the fourth cycle of nivolumab. The chain couples TRBV5-1 to TRBJ2-3; D is perhaps TRBD1 (5 bases). CDR3 in amino acids: CASSLERTTSTDTQYF. The CDR3 region has the DNA TGCGCCAGCAGCTTGGAGAGGACAACTAGCACAGATACGCAGTATTTT.